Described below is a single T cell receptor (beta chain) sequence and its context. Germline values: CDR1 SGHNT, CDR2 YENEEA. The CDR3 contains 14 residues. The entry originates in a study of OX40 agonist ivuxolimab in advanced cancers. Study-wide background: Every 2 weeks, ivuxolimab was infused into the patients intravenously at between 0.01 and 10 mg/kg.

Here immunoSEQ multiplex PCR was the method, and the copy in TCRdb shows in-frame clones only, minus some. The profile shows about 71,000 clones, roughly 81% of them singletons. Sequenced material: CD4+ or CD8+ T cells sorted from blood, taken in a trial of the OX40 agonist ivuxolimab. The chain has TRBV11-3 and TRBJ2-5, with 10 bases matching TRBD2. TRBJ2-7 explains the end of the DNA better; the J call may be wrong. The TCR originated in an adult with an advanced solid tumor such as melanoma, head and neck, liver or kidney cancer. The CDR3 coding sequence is TGTGCCAGCAGCCTTAGCGGGGGGCCCTACGAGCAGTACTTC. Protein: CASSLSGGPYEQYF.